A single sample is the source of the 3 T cell receptor beta chains below, sequenced in a study of Graves' ophthalmopathy and Graves' hyperthyroidism. CDR3 regions of TCR beta were amplified from RNA transcripts. An opening RT-PCR round employed HTBI primers and preceded a second-round multiplex PCR. TCRdb redid the calling of the multiplex PCR reads with MiXCR, one entry per CDR3 protein. The sample includes 300,000 to 450,000 distinct CDR3 sequences, about a sixth of them seen just once. The sequencing sample was made of peripheral blood. The receptors shown here come from an adult woman with stable Graves' hyperthyroidism.

This clonotype has a count of ten or more. The chain couples TRBV2 to TRBJ1-1; D unresolved. The CDR3 contains 13 residues. Trimming took off 6 bases at V and 2 bases at J, with 10 bases between the two ends. Germline V lookup: CDR1 SNHLY, CDR2 FYNNEI. CDR3 sequence (DNA): TGTGCCAGCAGCTACAGCATAAACACTGAAGCTTTCTTT. It codes for CASSYSINTEAFF. Based on the CDR3 plus reference TRBV2 and TRBJ1-1, the full variable domain is EPEVTQTPSHQVTQMGQEVILRCVPISNHLYFYWYRQILGQKVEFLVSFYNNEISEKSEIFDDQFSVERPDGSNFTLKIRSTKLEDSAMYFCASSYSINTEAFFGQGTRLTVV.

V is TRBV12-3 or TRBV12-4 and J is TRBJ1-2; tentative D call: TRBD1 (5 bases). Trimming shortened V by 6 bases and J by 7 bases, and 21 bases separated the two germline ends. The CDR3 extends over 15 amino acids. This CDR3 reads CASRIGDGMISGYTF. Written as DNA, the CDR3 is TGTGCCAGCAGGATCGGGGACGGGATGATCTCTGGCTACACCTTC.

The V gene is TRBV2, the J gene TRBJ2-2; D ambiguous. Germline V lookup: CDR1 SNHLY, CDR2 FYNNEI. The CDR3 runs 15 residues. V was trimmed by 6 bases and J by 3 bases, leaving 14 bases between them. CDR3: CASRPRTGDTGELFF. Written as DNA, the CDR3 is TGTGCCAGCAGGCCTCGAACGGGCGACACCGGGGAGCTGTTTTTT.